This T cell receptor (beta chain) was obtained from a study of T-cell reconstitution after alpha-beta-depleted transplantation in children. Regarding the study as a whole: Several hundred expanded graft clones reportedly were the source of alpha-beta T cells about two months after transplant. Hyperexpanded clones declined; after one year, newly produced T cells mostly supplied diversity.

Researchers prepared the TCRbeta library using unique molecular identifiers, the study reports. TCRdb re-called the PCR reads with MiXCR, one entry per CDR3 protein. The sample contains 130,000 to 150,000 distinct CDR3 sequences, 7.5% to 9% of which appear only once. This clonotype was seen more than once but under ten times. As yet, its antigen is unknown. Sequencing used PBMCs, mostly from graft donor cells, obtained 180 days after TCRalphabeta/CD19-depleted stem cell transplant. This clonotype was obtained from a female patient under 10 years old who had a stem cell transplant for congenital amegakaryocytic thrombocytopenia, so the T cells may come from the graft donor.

CDR3 amino acids: CASSRGQGRTEAFF. The DNA for the CDR3 is TGCGCCAGCAGCCGGGGACAGGGGAGGACTGAAGCTTTCTTT. This chain joins TRBV5-1 and TRBJ1-1, with TRBD1 matching 10 bases. Trimming at V came to 4 bases and at J to 5 bases, leaving 5 bases not matched to a gene. The CDR3 loop spans 14 amino acids. CDR1 and CDR2 (germline): SGHRS, YFSETQ.